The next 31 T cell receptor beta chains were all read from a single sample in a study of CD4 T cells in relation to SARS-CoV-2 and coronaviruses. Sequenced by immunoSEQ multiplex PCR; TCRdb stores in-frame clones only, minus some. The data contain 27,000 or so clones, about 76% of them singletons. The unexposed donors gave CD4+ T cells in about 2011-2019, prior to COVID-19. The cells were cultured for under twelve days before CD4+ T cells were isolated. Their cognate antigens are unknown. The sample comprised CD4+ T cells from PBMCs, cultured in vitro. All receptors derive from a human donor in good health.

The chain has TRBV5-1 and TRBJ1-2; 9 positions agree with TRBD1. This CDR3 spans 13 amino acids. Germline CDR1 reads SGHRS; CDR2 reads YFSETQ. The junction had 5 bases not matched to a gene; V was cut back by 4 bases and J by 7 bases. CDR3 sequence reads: CASSPATGGGYTF. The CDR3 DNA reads TGCGCCAGCAGCCCAGCGACAGGGGGTGGCTACACCTTC. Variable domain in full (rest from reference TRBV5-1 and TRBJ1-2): KAGVTQTPRYLIKTRGQQVTLSCSPISGHRSVSWYQQTPGQGLQFLFEYFSETQRNKGNFPGRFSGRQFSNSRSEMNVSTLELGDSALYLCASSPATGGGYTFGSGTRLTVV.

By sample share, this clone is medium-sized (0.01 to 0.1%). CDR3 coding DNA: TGTGCCAGCGGCCTCCCCCCGGGGAGCTCCTACAATGAGCAGTTCTTC. Encoded protein: CASGLPPGSSYNEQFF. The chain recombines TRBV6-2 or TRBV6-3 with TRBJ2-1; the D gene is possibly TRBD2 (5 bases). Trimming left V 8 bases short and J 0 bases short, with 17 bases between. CDR1 MNHEY and CDR2 SVGEGT come from the germline V gene. The CDR3 has 16 amino acids.

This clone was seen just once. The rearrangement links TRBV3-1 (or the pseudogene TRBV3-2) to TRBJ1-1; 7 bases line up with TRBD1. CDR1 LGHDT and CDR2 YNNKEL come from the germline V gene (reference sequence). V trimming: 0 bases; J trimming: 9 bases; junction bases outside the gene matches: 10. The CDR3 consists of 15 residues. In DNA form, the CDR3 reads TGTGCCAGCAGCCAAGATCTGGCAGGGGGACCGAAAGCTTTCTTT. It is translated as CASSQDLAGGPKAFF.

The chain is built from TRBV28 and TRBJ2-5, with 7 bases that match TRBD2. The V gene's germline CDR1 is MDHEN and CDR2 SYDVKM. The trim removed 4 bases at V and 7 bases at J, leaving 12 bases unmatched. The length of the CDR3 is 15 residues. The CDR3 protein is CASSSPGGPEGTQYF. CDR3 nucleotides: TGTGCCAGCAGTTCCCCGGGGGGTCCCGAAGGGACCCAGTACTTC.

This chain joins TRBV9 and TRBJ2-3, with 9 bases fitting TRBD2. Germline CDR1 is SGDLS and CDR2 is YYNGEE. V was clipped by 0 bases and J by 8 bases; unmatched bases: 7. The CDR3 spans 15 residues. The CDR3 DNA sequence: TGTGCCAGCAGCGTAGGGGTTGCGGGAGGGGGTACGCAGTATTTT. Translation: CASSVGVAGGGTQYF.

CDR3: CAWRLGLGPNEQFF. CDR3 sequence (DNA): TGTGCCTGGCGTCTGGGCTTAGGGCCGAATGAGCAGTTCTTC. This chain uses TRBV30 with TRBJ2-1; the D is unclear. CDR1 and CDR2 (germline): GTSNPN, SVGIG (reference sequence). The CDR3 length is 14 residues. V was clipped by 5 bases and J by 7 bases, with 18 bases between them.

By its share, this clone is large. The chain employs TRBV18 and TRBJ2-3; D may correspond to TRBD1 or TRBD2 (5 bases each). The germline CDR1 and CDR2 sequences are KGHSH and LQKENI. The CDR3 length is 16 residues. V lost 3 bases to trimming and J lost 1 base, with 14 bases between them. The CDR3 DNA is TGTGCCAGCTCACCCGGGTCTAGAGGGGGCACAGATACGCAGTATTTT. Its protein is CASSPGSRGGTDTQYF.

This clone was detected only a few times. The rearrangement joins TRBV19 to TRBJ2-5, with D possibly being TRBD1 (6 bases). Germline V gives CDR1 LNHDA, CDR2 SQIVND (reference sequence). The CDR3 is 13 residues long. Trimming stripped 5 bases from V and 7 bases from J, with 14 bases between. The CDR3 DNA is TGTGCCAGTAGTGAAGGGGGAGTGAGGACCCAGTACTTC. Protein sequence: CASSEGGVRTQYF.

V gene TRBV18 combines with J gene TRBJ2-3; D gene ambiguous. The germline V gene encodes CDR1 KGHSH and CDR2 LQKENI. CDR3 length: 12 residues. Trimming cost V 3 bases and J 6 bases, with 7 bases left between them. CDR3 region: CASSPVSDTQYF. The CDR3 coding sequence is TGTGCCAGCTCACCGGTTTCGGATACGCAGTATTTT.

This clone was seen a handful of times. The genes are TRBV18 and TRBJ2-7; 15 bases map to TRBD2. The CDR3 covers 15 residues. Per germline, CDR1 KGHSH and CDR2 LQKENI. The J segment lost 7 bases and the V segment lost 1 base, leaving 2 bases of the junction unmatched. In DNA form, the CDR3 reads TGTGCCAGCTCACCACGGACTAGCGGGGGGGCTGAGCAGTACTTC. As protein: CASSPRTSGGAEQYF.

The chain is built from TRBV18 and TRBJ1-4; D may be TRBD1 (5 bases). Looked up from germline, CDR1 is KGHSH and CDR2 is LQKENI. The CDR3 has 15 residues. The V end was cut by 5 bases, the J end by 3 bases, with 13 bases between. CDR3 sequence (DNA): TGTGCCAGCTCAACCACGGGGGGGGCTAATGAAAAACTGTTTTTT. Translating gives CASSTTGGANEKLFF.

Here the CDR3 reads CASSLGLFSEQFF. Here the CDR3 DNA reads TGTGCCAGCAGCTTGGGCCTTTTTAGTGAGCAGTTCTTC. The V call is TRBV5-6, the J call TRBJ2-1; no clear D gene. Germline V gives CDR1 SGHDT, CDR2 YYEEEE. The CDR3 consists of 13 residues. Trimming cost V 0 bases and J 9 bases, with 10 bases left between them.

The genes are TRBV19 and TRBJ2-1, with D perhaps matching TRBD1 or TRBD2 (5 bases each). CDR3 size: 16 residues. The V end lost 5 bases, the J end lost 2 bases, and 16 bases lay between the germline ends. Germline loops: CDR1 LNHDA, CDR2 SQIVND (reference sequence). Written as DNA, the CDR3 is TGTGCCAGTAGTTCCAGGGACCACGGGCCCTACAATGAGCAGTTCTTC. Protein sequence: CASSSRDHGPYNEQFF.

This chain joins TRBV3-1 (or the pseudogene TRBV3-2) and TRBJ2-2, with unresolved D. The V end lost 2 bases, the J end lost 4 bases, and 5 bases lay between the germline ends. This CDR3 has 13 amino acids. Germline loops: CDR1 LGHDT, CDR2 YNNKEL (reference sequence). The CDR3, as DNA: TGTGCCAGCAGCCAAATATCCACCGGGGAGCTGTTTTTT. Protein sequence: CASSQISTGELFF.

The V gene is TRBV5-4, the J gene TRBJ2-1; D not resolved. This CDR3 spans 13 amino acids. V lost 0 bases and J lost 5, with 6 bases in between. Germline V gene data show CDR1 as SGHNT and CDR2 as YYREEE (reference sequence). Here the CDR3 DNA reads TGTGCCAGCAGCTTGGACACCAACAATGAGCAGTTCTTC. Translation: CASSLDTNNEQFF.

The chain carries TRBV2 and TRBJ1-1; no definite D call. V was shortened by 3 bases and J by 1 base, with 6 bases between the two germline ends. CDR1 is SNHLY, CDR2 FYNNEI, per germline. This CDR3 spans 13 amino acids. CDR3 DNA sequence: TGTGCCAGCAGTGACAGGAGGAACACTGAAGCTTTCTTT. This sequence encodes CASSDRRNTEAFF.

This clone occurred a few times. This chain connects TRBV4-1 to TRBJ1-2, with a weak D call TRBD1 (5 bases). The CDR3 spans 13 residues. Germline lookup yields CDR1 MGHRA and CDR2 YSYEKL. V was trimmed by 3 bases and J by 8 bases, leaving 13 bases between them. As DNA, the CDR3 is TGCGCCAGCAGCCATCCTGGGGGGGACGGCTACACCTTC. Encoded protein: CASSHPGGDGYTF.

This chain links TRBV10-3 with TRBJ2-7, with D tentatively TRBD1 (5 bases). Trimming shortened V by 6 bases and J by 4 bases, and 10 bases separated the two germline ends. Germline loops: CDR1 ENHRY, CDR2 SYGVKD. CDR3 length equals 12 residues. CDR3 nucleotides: TGTGCCATCAGGACAGACTCTTACGAGCAGTACTTC. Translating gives CAIRTDSYEQYF.

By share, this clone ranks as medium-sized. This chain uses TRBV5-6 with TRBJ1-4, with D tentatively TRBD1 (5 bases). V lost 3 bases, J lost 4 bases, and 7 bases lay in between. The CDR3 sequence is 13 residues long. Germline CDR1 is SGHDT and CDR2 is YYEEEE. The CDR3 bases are TGTGCCAGCAGCTGGGGGATTAATGAAAAACTGTTTTTT. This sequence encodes CASSWGINEKLFF.

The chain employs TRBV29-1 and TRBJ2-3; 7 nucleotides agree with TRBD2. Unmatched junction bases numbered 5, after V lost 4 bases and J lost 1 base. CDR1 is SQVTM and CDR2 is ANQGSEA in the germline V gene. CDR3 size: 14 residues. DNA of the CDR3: TGCAGCGTTGTTCCCAGCGGGGGCACAGATACGCAGTATTTT. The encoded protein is CSVVPSGGTDTQYF.

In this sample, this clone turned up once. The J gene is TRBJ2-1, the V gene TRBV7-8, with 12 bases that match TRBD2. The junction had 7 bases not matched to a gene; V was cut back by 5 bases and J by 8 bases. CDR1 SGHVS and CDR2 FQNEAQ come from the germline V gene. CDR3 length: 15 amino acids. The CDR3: CASSRTSGGNHEQFF. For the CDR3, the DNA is TGTGCCAGCAGCCGCACTAGCGGGGGGAACCATGAGCAGTTCTTC.

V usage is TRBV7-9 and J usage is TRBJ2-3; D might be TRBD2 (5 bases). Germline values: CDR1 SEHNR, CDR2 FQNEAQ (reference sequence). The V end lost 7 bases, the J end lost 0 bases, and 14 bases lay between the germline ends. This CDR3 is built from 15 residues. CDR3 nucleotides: TGTGCCAGCACCCGGACTGGGCAGAGCACAGATACGCAGTATTTT. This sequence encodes CASTRTGQSTDTQYF. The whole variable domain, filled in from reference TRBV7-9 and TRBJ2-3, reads DTGVSQNPRHKITKRGQNVTFRCDPISEHNRLYWYRQTLGQGPEFLTYFQNEAQLEKSRLLSDRFSAERPKGSFSTLEIQRTEQGDSAMYLCASTRTGQSTDTQYFGPGTRLTVL.

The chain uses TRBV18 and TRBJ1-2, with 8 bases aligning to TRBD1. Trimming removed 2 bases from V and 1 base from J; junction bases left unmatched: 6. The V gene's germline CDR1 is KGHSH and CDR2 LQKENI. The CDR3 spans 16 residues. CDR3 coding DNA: TGTGCCAGCTCACCAACAGACAGGGGCCTTAACTATGGCTACACCTTC. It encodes CASSPTDRGLNYGYTF.

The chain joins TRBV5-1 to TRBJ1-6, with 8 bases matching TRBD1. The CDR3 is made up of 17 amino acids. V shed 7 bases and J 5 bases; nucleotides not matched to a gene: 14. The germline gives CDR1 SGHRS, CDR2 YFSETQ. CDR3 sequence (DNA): TGCGCCAGCTCTCAAGGCCGGGACAGGTTCAATAATTCACCCCTCCACTTT. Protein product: CASSQGRDRFNNSPLHF.

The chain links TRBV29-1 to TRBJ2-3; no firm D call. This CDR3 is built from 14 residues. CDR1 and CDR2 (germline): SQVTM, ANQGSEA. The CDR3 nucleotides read TGCAGTGGTTTGACGGTATTTGGCACAGATACGCAGTATTTT. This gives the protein CSGLTVFGTDTQYF.

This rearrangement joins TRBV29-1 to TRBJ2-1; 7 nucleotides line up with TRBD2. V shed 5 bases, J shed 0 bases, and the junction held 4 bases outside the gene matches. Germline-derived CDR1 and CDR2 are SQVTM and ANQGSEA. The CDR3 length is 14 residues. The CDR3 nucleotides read TGCAGCGTTCTGGTAGCGGGCTCCTACAATGAGCAGTTCTTC. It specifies CSVLVAGSYNEQFF.

The CDR3 loop reads CAISVGDYRTDTQYF. In nucleotides, the CDR3 is TGTGCCATCAGTGTCGGGGACTACCGCACAGATACGCAGTATTTT. This chain uses TRBV10-3 with TRBJ2-3, with 7 bases aligning to TRBD2. Germline V lookup: CDR1 ENHRY, CDR2 SYGVKD. The CDR3 sequence is 15 residues long. V shed 4 bases, J shed 1 base, and the junction held 5 bases outside the gene matches.

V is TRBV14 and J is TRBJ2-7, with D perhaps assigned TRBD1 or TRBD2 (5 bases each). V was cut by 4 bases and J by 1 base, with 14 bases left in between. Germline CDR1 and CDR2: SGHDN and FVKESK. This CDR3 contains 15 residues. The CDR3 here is CASSPGGGLSYEQYF. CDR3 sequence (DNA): TGTGCCAGCAGCCCGGGTGGGGGATTGTCCTACGAGCAGTACTTC.

This chain's CDR3 is CASSLTLRWGNTEAFF. The CDR3 DNA follows: TGTGCCAGCAGCTTAACGTTAAGGTGGGGTAACACTGAAGCTTTCTTT. The genes are TRBV7-3 and TRBJ1-1, with unresolved D. Looked up from germline, CDR1 is SGHTA and CDR2 is FQGTGA. The CDR3 is 16 amino acids. V lost 0 bases and J lost 2, with 13 bases in between.

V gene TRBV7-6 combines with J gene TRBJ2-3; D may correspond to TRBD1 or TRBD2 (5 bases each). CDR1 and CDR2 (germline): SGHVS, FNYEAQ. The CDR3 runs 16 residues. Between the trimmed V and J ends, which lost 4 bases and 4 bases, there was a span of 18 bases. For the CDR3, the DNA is TGTGCCAGCAGCTCTTCTGCTGAGGGGTGGGCAGATACGCAGTATTTT. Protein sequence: CASSSSAEGWADTQYF.

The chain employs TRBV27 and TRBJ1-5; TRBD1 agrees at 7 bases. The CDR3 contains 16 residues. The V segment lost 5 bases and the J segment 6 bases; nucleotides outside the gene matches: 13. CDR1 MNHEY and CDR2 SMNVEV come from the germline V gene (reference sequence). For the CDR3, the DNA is TGTGCCAGCAGTCGAACCCAGGGGGGTCGAACTCAGCCCCAGCATTTT. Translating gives CASSRTQGGRTQPQHF.